Presented here are 25 T cell receptor beta chains from one specimen sequenced in a study of neurological immune-mediated disorders. TCRdb re-called the 5' RACE reads through MiXCR, storing one row per CDR3 protein. The sample has tens of thousands of distinct CDR3 sequences; roughly 3.1% are singletons. This sample's time point: longitudinal time-point 1 (baseline). The sequenced sample consisted of PBMCs. The receptor source for this set is a woman between 55 and 75 years old with multiple sclerosis.

This clonotype showed up many times. The chain recombines TRBV7-2 with TRBJ1-4; D is perhaps TRBD1 (5 bases). CDR1 and CDR2 (germline): SGHTA, FQGNSA. Trimming took off 1 base at V and 7 bases at J, with 10 bases between the two ends. There are 14 residues in the CDR3. CDR3 in amino acids: CASSLEGISEKLFF. In nucleotides, the CDR3 is TGTGCCAGCAGCTTAGAGGGGATTAGTGAAAAACTGTTTTTT. Full variable domain (missing parts from reference TRBV7-2 and TRBJ1-4): GAGVSQSPSNKVTEKGKDVELRCDPISGHTALYWYRQSLGQGLEFLIYFQGNSAPDKSGLPSDRFSAERTGGSVSTLTIQRTQQEDSAVYLCASSLEGISEKLFFGSGTQLSVL.

The chain combines TRBV20-1 with TRBJ1-1; D perhaps matches TRBD1 (5 bases). This CDR3 contains 13 residues. Trimming removed 8 bases from V and 1 base from J, with 14 bases in between. Looked up from germline, CDR1 is DFQATT and CDR2 is SNEGSKA (reference sequence). CDR3 DNA: TGCAGTTCCCGGGGGTGGGGGAACACTGAAGCTTTCTTT. Its protein is CSSRGWGNTEAFF.

This clonotype has a handful of counts. The genes are TRBV10-3 and TRBJ2-1; D tentatively reads TRBD1 or TRBD2 (5 bases each). Per the germline V gene, CDR1 is ENHRY and CDR2 is SYGVKD. V lost 6 bases and J lost 3, with 9 bases in between. The CDR3 covers 13 residues. The CDR3 region has the DNA TGTGCCATCAGAGGGACGGACTACAATGAGCAGTTCTTC. Encoded protein: CAIRGTDYNEQFF.

This clonotype was seen at least ten times. This chain joins TRBV9 and TRBJ2-7, with D tentatively TRBD2 (5 bases). CDR1 is SGDLS, CDR2 YYNGEE, per germline. V was cut by 2 bases and J by 7 bases, with 22 bases left in between. The CDR3 is 16 amino acids. CDR3 in DNA: TGTGCCAGCAGCGTCCGGGATTCCTCTTCGCGGAGAGAGCAGTACTTC. It is translated as CASSVRDSSSRREQYF.

Many counts were recorded for this clonotype. The V gene is TRBV7-8, the J gene TRBJ1-2, with D perhaps matching TRBD1 (5 bases). This CDR3 has 13 residues. The germline V and J ends were trimmed by 5 bases and 5 bases, with 12 bases remaining between them. Germline CDR1 is SGHVS and CDR2 is FQNEAQ. The CDR3 coding sequence is TGTGCCAGCAGCCTAGGGGTGGAGTATGGCTACACCTTC. Its translation: CASSLGVEYGYTF.

This clonotype was seen ten or more times. The chain has TRBV20-1 and TRBJ1-1, with a possible D match to TRBD1 (5 bases). V shed 5 bases and J shed 7 bases, with 11 bases lying between them. The CDR3 covers 11 residues. Looked up from germline, CDR1 is DFQATT and CDR2 is SNEGSKA (reference sequence). CDR3 protein: CSARRGGEAFF. The CDR3 DNA reads TGCAGTGCTCGGCGGGGCGGTGAAGCTTTCTTT.

This clonotype was seen at least ten times. The chain recombines TRBV5-1 with TRBJ1-3, with no clear D. The V gene's germline CDR1 is SGHRS and CDR2 YFSETQ. V lost 4 bases and J lost 0, with 14 bases in between. CDR3 size: 16 residues. CDR3: CASSPPDVYSGNTIYF. DNA for the CDR3: TGCGCCAGCAGCCCCCCGGACGTATACTCTGGAAACACCATATATTTT.

This clonotype was recorded many times. The J gene is TRBJ2-3, the V gene TRBV5-1; no reliable D call. With 6 bases removed from V and 3 bases from J, the gap between germline ends came to 11 bases. Germline values: CDR1 SGHRS, CDR2 YFSETQ. This CDR3 region has 13 residues. CDR3 bases: TGCGCCAGCACCCTGGCAGTAACAGATACGCAGTATTTT. Translating gives CASTLAVTDTQYF.

This clonotype was seen many times. The CDR3 here is CASSPGYNPNQPQHF. DNA for the CDR3: TGCGCCAGCAGCCCTGGTTACAACCCCAATCAGCCCCAGCATTTT. V gene TRBV5-1 combines with J gene TRBJ1-5; D gene ambiguous. CDR1 is SGHRS, CDR2 YFSETQ, per germline. V was cut by 4 bases and J by 3 bases, with 14 bases left in between. The length of the CDR3 is 15 residues.

A note on this clonotype: A much larger clone lies one base from this, so it may be a read error. The rearrangement links TRBV3-1 to TRBJ2-1; TRBD1 matches at 9 bases. Germline CDR1 and CDR2: LGHDT and YNNKEL (reference sequence). The V and J ends lost 2 bases and 12 bases, in that order; junction bases with no gene match: 11. This CDR3 spans 15 amino acids. The CDR3 reads CASSQPGQGYDAQFF. As DNA, the CDR3 is TGTGCCAGCAGCCAACCGGGACAGGGATACGATGCGCAGTTCTTC.

This clonotype appeared many times. This sequence joins TRBV2 and TRBJ1-2; 8 bases agree with TRBD1. The CDR3 extends over 14 amino acids. Looked up from germline, CDR1 is SNHLY and CDR2 is FYNNEI. Trimming took 5 bases from V and 4 from J; bases not matched to a gene: 6. CDR3 sequence reads: CASSKDRGTYGYTF. CDR3 nucleotides: TGTGCCAGCAGTAAAGACAGGGGAACCTATGGCTACACCTTC.

This clonotype was picked up many times. The chain joins TRBV20-1 to TRBJ1-1, with D perhaps TRBD1 (5 bases). Germline loops: CDR1 DFQATT, CDR2 SNEGSKA (reference sequence). CDR3 size: 14 residues. V lost 0 bases to trimming and J lost 4 bases, with 12 bases between them. For the CDR3, the DNA is TGCAGTGCTAGAGAAGGGGCGCCGGGCACTGAAGCTTTCTTT. Translation gives CSAREGAPGTEAFF.

This clonotype was seen a handful of times. The genes are TRBV18 and TRBJ2-3; 7 bases match TRBD1. The CDR3 is 16 amino acids. With 2 bases clipped from V and 5 bases from J, the junction kept 10 bases outside the gene matches. CDR1 is KGHSH and CDR2 is LQKENI in the germline V gene. The CDR3 sequence is CASSPEGAYGKDTQYF. The CDR3 DNA follows: TGTGCCAGCTCACCAGAGGGGGCCTACGGGAAAGATACGCAGTATTTT.

This clonotype appeared many times. The chain recombines TRBV5-1 with TRBJ2-1; no clear D. V was pared by 3 bases and J by 1 base, with 14 bases between. The germline V gene encodes CDR1 SGHRS and CDR2 YFSETQ. The CDR3 has 16 amino acids. Here the CDR3 reads CASSSVLRQSYNEQFF. The CDR3, as DNA: TGCGCCAGCAGCTCCGTCCTGCGCCAATCCTACAATGAGCAGTTCTTC.

The rearrangement uses TRBV19 and TRBJ2-7; D not certain. There are 12 residues in the CDR3. Trimming removed 10 bases at V and 1 base at J, with 11 bases between. In germline, CDR1 is LNHDA, CDR2 SQIVND (reference sequence). CDR3 sequence (DNA): TGTGCCACTAAGGACGGTTCCTACGAGCAGTACTTC. Amino acid sequence: CATKDGSYEQYF.

With regard to this clonotype: An end of the junction does not agree with germline; a read error may underlie this. This chain connects TRBV20-1 to TRBJ1-5; 7 positions agree with TRBD1. The CDR3 length is 13 residues. CDR1 and CDR2 (germline): DFQATT, SNEGSKA (reference sequence). CDR3 residues: CSADRDSNKTQNF. The CDR3 DNA follows: TGCAGTGCTGACAGGGATAGCAATAAGACCCAGAATTTT.

This clonotype was counted at least ten times. The V gene is TRBV7-6, the J gene TRBJ2-1; 8 bases agree with TRBD2. Germline trimming cut 2 bases from V and 6 bases from J; bases unmatched to any gene: 6. CDR3 length: 15 amino acids. The germline V gene encodes CDR1 SGHVS and CDR2 FNYEAQ. DNA for the CDR3: TGTGCCAGCAGCTTATACGGCGGGGGGACCAATGAGCAGTTCTTC. Translating it yields CASSLYGGGTNEQFF.

This clonotype was observed many times. The chain recombines TRBV5-1 with TRBJ2-1; 11 nucleotides align to TRBD2. Germline trimming cut 0 bases from V and 10 bases from J; bases unmatched to any gene: 6. This CDR3 has 15 amino acids. From germline, CDR1 is SGHRS and CDR2 YFSETQ. CDR3 bases: TGCGCCAGCAGCTTGGTTCTAGCGGGGGGCTGGGAGCAGTTCTTC. It codes for CASSLVLAGGWEQFF. The variable domain in full, completed from reference TRBV5-1 and TRBJ2-1, reads KAGVTQTPRYLIKTRGQQVTLSCSPISGHRSVSWYQQTPGQGLQFLFEYFSETQRNKGNFPGRFSGRQFSNSRSEMNVSTLELGDSALYLCASSLVLAGGWEQFFGPGTRLTVL.

The rearrangement links TRBV20-1 to TRBJ2-3; 8 bases align to TRBD2. The CDR3 has 16 amino acids. CDR1 and CDR2 (germline): DFQATT, SNEGSKA (reference sequence). With V trimmed by 3 bases and J by 0 bases, 8 bases remained unmatched. The CDR3 region has the DNA TGCAGTGCTAGCGGGGGGGCCGTTTTTAGCACAGATACGCAGTATTTT. The encoded protein is CSASGGAVFSTDTQYF.

This clonotype was observed at least ten times. The chain employs TRBV20-1 and TRBJ1-2; TRBD1 might be the D (6 bases). Germline CDR1 is DFQATT and CDR2 is SNEGSKA (reference sequence). Trimming cost V 5 bases and J 6 bases, with 10 bases left between them. The CDR3 has 11 amino acids. The CDR3 coding sequence is TGCAGTGCTCGACAGGCTCATGGCTACACCTTC. Protein: CSARQAHGYTF.

This clonotype showed up many times. The V gene is TRBV29-1, the J gene TRBJ2-2; TRBD2 agrees at 9 bases. CDR3 length: 13 residues. The V segment lost 7 bases and the J segment 6 bases; nucleotides outside the gene matches: 6. Per germline, CDR1 SQVTM and CDR2 ANQGSEA. In nucleotides, the CDR3 is TGCAGCGGATGGACTAGCGCGGCCGGGGAGCTGTTTTTT. Translating gives CSGWTSAAGELFF.

A note on this clonotype: A read error may explain this, as a much larger clone is one base away. The chain recombines TRBV4-1 with TRBJ2-1; the D gene is possibly TRBD2 (7 bases). This CDR3 spans 16 amino acids. Germline values: CDR1 MGHRA, CDR2 YSYEKL. For the CDR3, the DNA is TGCACCAGCAGCCGACAACAGGGAGCGGGGTACAATGAGCAGTTCTTC. Protein: CTSSRQQGAGYNEQFF.

This clonotype was recorded many times. The chain uses TRBV6-2 or TRBV6-3 and TRBJ2-7, with 7 bases lining up with TRBD1. Germline V gene sequence: CDR1 MNHEY, CDR2 SVGEGT. The ends lost 6 bases at V and 2 bases at J; junction bases unmatched: 10. The CDR3 covers 15 residues. The CDR3 loop reads CASSNRGQGAYEQYF. The CDR3 region has the DNA TGTGCCAGCAGCAACAGGGGCCAGGGGGCCTACGAGCAGTACTTC.

This clonotype was detected many times. This chain links TRBV12-3 or TRBV12-4 with TRBJ1-1; D ambiguous. This CDR3 contains 14 residues. Trimming shortened V by 6 bases and J by 0 bases, and 11 bases separated the two germline ends. DNA for the CDR3: TGTGCCAGCAGAAAGGGAATTATGAACACTGAAGCTTTCTTT. Translating it yields CASRKGIMNTEAFF.

This clonotype was counted many times. The rearrangement links TRBV7-9 to TRBJ1-5; 7 bases fit TRBD1. The CDR3 spans 15 residues. J was trimmed by 2 bases and V by 5 bases; bases with no gene match: 6. CDR1 is SEHNR, CDR2 FQNEAQ, per germline (reference sequence). CDR3 amino acids: CASSPNRGGNQPQHF. The CDR3, as DNA: TGTGCCAGCAGCCCTAACAGGGGAGGCAATCAGCCCCAGCATTTT.